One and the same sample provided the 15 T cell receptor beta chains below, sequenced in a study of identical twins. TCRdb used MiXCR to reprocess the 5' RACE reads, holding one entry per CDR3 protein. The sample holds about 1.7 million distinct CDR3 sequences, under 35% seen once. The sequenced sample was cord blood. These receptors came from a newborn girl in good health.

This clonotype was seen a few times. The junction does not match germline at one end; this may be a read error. CDR3 in amino acids: CASSSATSYNERFF. The CDR3 bases are TGTGCCAGCAGTAGCGCGACCTCCTACAATGAGCGGTTCTTC. This chain connects TRBV28 to TRBJ2-1; D gene ambiguous. Per germline, CDR1 MDHEN and CDR2 SYDVKM. This CDR3 has 14 residues. The variable domain in full, with the rest retrieved from reference TRBV28 and TRBJ2-1, is DVKVTQSSRYLVKRTGEKVFLECVQDMDHENMFWYRQDPGLGLRLIYFSYDVKMKEKGDIPEGYSVSREKKERFSLILESASTNQTSMYLCASSSATSYNERFFGPGTRLTVL.

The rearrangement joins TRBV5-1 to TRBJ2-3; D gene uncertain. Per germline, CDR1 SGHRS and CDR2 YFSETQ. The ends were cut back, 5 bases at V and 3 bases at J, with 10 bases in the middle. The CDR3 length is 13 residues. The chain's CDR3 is CASSGWPTDTQYF. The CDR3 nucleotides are TGCGCCAGCAGTGGCTGGCCAACAGATACGCAGTATTTT.

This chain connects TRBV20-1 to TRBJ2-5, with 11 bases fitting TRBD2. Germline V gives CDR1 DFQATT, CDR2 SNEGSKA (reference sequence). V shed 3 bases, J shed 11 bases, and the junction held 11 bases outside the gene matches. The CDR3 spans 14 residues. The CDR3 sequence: CSASPGTSGNEQYF. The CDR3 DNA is TGCAGTGCTAGTCCCGGGACTAGCGGCAATGAGCAGTACTTC.

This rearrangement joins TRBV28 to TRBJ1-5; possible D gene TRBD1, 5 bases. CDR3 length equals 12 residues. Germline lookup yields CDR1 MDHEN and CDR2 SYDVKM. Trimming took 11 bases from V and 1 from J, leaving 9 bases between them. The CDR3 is CAAGASNQPQHF. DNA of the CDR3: TGTGCCGCCGGGGCAAGCAATCAGCCCCAGCATTTT.

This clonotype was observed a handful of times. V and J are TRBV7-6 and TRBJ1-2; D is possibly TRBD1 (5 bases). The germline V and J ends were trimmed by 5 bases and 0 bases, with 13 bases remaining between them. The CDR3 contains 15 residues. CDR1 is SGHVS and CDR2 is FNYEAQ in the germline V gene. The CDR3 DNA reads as TGTGCCAGCAGCCCATATCTGGGGCCTAACTATGGCTACACCTTC. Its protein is CASSPYLGPNYGYTF.

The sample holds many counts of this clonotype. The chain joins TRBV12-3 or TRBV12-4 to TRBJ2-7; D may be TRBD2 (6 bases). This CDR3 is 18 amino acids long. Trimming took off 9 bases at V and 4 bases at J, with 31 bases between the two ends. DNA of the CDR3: TGTGCCAGATACACCGGGCAGGGCGAAGAAGGAGGGTTATACGAGCAGTACTTC. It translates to CARYTGQGEEGGLYEQYF.

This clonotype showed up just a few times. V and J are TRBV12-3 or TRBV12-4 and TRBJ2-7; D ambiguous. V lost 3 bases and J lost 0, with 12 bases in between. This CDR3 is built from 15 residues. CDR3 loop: CASSFIPTVSYEQYF. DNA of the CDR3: TGTGCCAGCAGTTTTATACCAACAGTCTCCTACGAGCAGTACTTC.

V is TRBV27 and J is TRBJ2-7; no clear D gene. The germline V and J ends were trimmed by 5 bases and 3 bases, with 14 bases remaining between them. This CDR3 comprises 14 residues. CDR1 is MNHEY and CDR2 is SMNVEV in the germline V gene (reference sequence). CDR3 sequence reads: CASSPFNTDYEQYF. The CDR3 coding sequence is TGTGCCAGCAGTCCATTTAACACAGACTACGAGCAGTACTTC.

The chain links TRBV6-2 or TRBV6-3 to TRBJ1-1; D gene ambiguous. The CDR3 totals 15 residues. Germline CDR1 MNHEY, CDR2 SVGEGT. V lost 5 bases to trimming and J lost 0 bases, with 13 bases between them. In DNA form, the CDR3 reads TGTGCCAGCAGTCTGCCGCCAAGGGTGAACACTGAAGCTTTCTTT. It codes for CASSLPPRVNTEAFF.

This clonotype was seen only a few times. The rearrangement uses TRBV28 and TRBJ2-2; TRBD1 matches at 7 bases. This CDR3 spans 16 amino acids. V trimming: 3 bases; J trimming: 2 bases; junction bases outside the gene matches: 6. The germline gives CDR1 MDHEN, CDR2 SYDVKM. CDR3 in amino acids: CASSFIRTGNTGELFF. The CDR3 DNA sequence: TGTGCCAGCAGTTTTATTAGGACAGGCAACACCGGGGAGCTGTTTTTT.

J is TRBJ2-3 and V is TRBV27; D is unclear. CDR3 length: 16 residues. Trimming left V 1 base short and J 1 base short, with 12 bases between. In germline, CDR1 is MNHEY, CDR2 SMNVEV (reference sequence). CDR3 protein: CASSLFPPPGTDTQYF. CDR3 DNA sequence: TGTGCCAGCAGTTTATTCCCGCCTCCCGGCACAGATACGCAGTATTTT.

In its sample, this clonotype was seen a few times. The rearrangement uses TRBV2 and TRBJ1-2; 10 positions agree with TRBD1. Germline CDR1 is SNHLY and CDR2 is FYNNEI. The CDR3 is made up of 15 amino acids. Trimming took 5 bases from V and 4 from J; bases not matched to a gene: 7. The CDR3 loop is CASSSGQGGPYGYTF. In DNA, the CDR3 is TGTGCCAGCAGTAGCGGACAGGGGGGCCCCTATGGCTACACCTTC.

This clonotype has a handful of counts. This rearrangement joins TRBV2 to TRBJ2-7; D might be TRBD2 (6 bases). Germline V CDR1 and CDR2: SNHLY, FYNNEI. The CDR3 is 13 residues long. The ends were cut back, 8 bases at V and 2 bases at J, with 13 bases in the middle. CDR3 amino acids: CASRGLDTYEQYF. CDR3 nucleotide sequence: TGTGCCAGCCGGGGGTTGGATACCTACGAGCAGTACTTC.

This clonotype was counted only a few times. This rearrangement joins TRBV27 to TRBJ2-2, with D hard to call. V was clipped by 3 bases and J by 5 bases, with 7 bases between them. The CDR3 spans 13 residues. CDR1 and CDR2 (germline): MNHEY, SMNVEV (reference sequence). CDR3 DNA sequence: TGTGCCAGCAGTTTCATGGAAACCGGGGAGCTGTTTTTT. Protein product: CASSFMETGELFF.

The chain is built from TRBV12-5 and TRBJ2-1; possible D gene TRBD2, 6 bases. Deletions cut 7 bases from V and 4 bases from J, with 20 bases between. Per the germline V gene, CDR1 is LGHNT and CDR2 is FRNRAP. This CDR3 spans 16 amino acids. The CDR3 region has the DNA TGTGCTAGTGCCCACTTGGGGACTCTTAGTTACAATGAGCAGTTCTTC. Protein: CASAHLGTLSYNEQFF. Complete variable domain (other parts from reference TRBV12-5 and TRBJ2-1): DARVTQTPRHKVTEMGQEVTMRCQPILGHNTVFWYRQTMMQGLELLAYFRNRAPLDDSGMPKDRFSAEMPDATLATLKIQPSEPRDSAVYFCASAHLGTLSYNEQFFGPGTRLTVL.